Shown below are 14 T cell receptor beta chains from a single sample sequenced in a study of blood T cell repertoires in COVID-19 (dated by TCRdb to 2018 to 2020). Library preparation was by the immunoSEQ multiplex PCR assay. TCRdb stores this immuneACCESS table with in-frame sequences only. Part of the clones is absent; in the studies checked, under half of the shortfall reflects unresolved V genes, and no reason is known for the rest. This sample gives 150,000 to 200,000 clones in total; 84% of them show up just once. The leading ten clones occupy about 14% of the sample. Specimen: peripheral blood. The receptors originated from a woman aged 70-85 years with COVID-19, enrolled during active disease.

The chain employs TRBV7-9 and TRBJ2-7, with TRBD2 matching over 10 bases. V lost 1 base, J lost 4 bases, and 4 bases stayed unmatched. The CDR3 is 15 residues long. Germline CDR1 is SEHNR and CDR2 is FQNEAQ (reference sequence). The chain's CDR3 is CASSLDLAGAYEQYF. CDR3 sequence (DNA): TGTGCCAGCAGCTTAGATCTAGCGGGAGCTTACGAGCAGTACTTC. The whole variable domain, filled in from reference TRBV7-9 and TRBJ2-7, reads DTGVSQNPRHKITKRGQNVTFRCDPISEHNRLYWYRQTLGQGPEFLTYFQNEAQLEKSRLLSDRFSAERPKGSFSTLEIQRTEQGDSAMYLCASSLDLAGAYEQYFGPGTRLTVT.

This chain connects TRBV28 to TRBJ1-1; possibly TRBD1 for D (6 bases). CDR1 is MDHEN and CDR2 is SYDVKM in the germline V gene. V dropped 3 bases and J dropped 4 bases, with 15 bases sitting between them. The CDR3 is made up of 15 amino acids. The CDR3 loop reads CASSFRAGEGTEAFF. CDR3 in DNA: TGTGCCAGCAGTTTTAGGGCAGGGGAAGGCACTGAAGCTTTCTTT.

V and J are TRBV28 and TRBJ1-1; D is undetermined. There are 15 residues in the CDR3. Germline-derived CDR1 and CDR2 are MDHEN and SYDVKM. With 2 bases removed from V and 5 bases from J, the gap between germline ends came to 15 bases. This chain's CDR3 is CASSLRAAGSTEAFF. CDR3 in DNA: TGTGCCAGCAGTTTAAGGGCTGCTGGGAGTACTGAAGCTTTCTTT.

This chain uses TRBV5-1 with TRBJ2-7; D might be TRBD2 (6 bases). Germline CDR1 is SGHRS and CDR2 is YFSETQ. The CDR3 loop spans 11 amino acids. V was shortened by 7 bases and J by 7 bases, with 12 bases between the two germline ends. The CDR3 reads CASAQAGEQYF. The CDR3 DNA is TGCGCCAGCGCCCAGGCGGGGGAGCAGTACTTC.

This sequence joins TRBV7-9 and TRBJ2-5, with 7 bases fitting TRBD2. With V trimmed by 2 bases and J by 5 bases, 5 bases remained unmatched. Germline V lookup: CDR1 SEHNR, CDR2 FQNEAQ (reference sequence). This CDR3 is 14 amino acids long. CDR3 residues: CASSLTGGDETQYF. For the CDR3, the DNA is TGTGCCAGCAGCTTAACGGGAGGAGATGAGACCCAGTACTTC. Looking up the rest from reference TRBV7-9 and TRBJ2-5 gives the full variable domain: DTGVSQNPRHKITKRGQNVTFRCDPISEHNRLYWYRQTLGQGPEFLTYFQNEAQLEKSRLLSDRFSAERPKGSFSTLEIQRTEQGDSAMYLCASSLTGGDETQYFGPGTRLLVL.

This clone appeared once. The chain combines TRBV5-1 with TRBJ2-7; 11 bases fit TRBD1. This CDR3 is 15 amino acids long. Germline CDR1 and CDR2: SGHRS and YFSETQ. The V gene end was trimmed by 0 bases and the J gene end by 4 bases; junction bases not matched to a gene: 3. The DNA of the CDR3 is TGCGCCAGCAGCTTGGCAGGGACAGGGGGGTACGAGCAGTACGTC. This sequence encodes CASSLAGTGGYEQYV.

The genes are TRBV19 and TRBJ2-1; TRBD2 matches at 8 bases. V lost 4 bases, J lost 2 bases, and 4 bases stayed unmatched. This CDR3 comprises 15 residues. Germline V CDR1 and CDR2: LNHDA, SQIVND (reference sequence). CDR3 coding DNA: TGTGCCAGTAGTAGAGGCGGGAGGACCTACAATGAGCAGTTCTTC. It yields the protein CASSRGGRTYNEQFF.

In DNA form, the CDR3 reads TGTGCCAGCAGCTTCCCGGGGAACACTGAAGCTTTCTTT. Protein product: CASSFPGNTEAFF. The gene calls are TRBV7-8 and TRBJ1-1; D remains unclear. The germline CDR1 and CDR2 sequences are SGHVS and FQNEAQ. Trimming took off 3 bases at V and 1 base at J, with 6 bases between the two ends. This CDR3 is built from 13 residues. The full variable domain, its missing parts supplied by reference TRBV7-8 and TRBJ1-1, is GAGVSQSPRYKVAKRGQDVALRCDPISGHVSLFWYQQALGQGPEFLTYFQNEAQLDKSGLPSDRFFAERPEGSVSTLKIQRTQQEDSAVYLCASSFPGNTEAFFGQGTRLTVV.

V and J are TRBV6-5 and TRBJ2-7; D possibly corresponds to TRBD1 (6 bases). This CDR3 is 15 amino acids long. Trimming removed 6 bases from V and 2 bases from J, with 17 bases in between. The germline V gene encodes CDR1 MNHEY and CDR2 SVGAGI. This chain's CDR3 is CASRKRWDTTYEQYV. The DNA for the CDR3 is TGTGCCAGCAGAAAAAGGTGGGACACTACCTACGAGCAGTACGTC.

The chain uses TRBV6-5 and TRBJ2-1; a weak D match, TRBD1 (5 bases). The germline gives CDR1 MNHEY, CDR2 SVGAGI. V dropped 3 bases and J dropped 10 bases, with 13 bases sitting between them. The CDR3 is made up of 13 amino acids. Written as DNA, the CDR3 is TGTGCCAGCAGTTATAGGGCGCAGGGAGAGCAGTTCTTC. This sequence encodes CASSYRAQGEQFF.

The chain joins TRBV5-8 to TRBJ2-2; TRBD1 aligns across 7 bases. The germline CDR1 and CDR2 sequences are SGHTS and YDEGEE. V dropped 4 bases and J dropped 6; count of bases not matched to a gene: 18. This CDR3 is 18 amino acids long. Here the CDR3 DNA reads TGTGCCAGCAGCCGATGGATCGGACAGGCGGATGTGTCCGGGGAGCTGTTTTTT. It translates to CASSRWIGQADVSGELFF.

The chain joins TRBV19 to TRBJ1-3; D unclear. CDR1 and CDR2 (germline): LNHDA, SQIVND (reference sequence). The V gene lost 3 bases and the J gene lost 2 bases, with 11 bases spanning the gap. This CDR3 has 15 residues. The CDR3 loop is CASSMRELAGNTIYF. The CDR3 DNA reads as TGTGCCAGTAGTATGCGGGAACTTGCTGGAAACACCATATATTTT.

The rearrangement links TRBV4-1 to TRBJ2-1, with D possibly matching TRBD2 (5 bases). Looked up from germline, CDR1 is MGHRA and CDR2 is YSYEKL. The CDR3 has 14 residues. V lost 0 bases to trimming and J lost 8 bases, with 11 bases between them. The CDR3 reads CASSQDRLAHEQFF. CDR3 sequence (DNA): TGCGCCAGCAGCCAAGATCGGCTAGCCCATGAGCAGTTCTTC.

The V gene is TRBV5-6, the J gene TRBJ2-3; TRBD1 might be the D (6 bases). The V end was cut by 5 bases, the J end by 6 bases, with 10 bases between. In germline, CDR1 is SGHDT, CDR2 YYEEEE. The CDR3 is 12 amino acids. The CDR3 reads CASRTTGDTQYF. CDR3 coding DNA: TGTGCCAGCAGAACGACAGGCGATACGCAGTATTTT.